The sequence of this TCR beta chain was determined in a study of neoadjuvant anti-PD-1 for oral cavity cancer. Study-level information: Patients without progression received a fourth nivolumab dose around day 43, then surgical resection on days 50-56.

Patients were newly diagnosed with stage II-IVA oral cavity squamous cell carcinoma without prior systemic or radiation treatment. Profiled with immunoSEQ multiplex PCR; TCRdb holds only in-frame clones, not every one. This sample has approximately 15,000 clones, with around 60% found just once. Germline V gives CDR1 SNHLY, CDR2 FYNNEI. The length of the CDR3 is 14 residues. Trimming removed 4 bases from V and 2 bases from J, with 12 bases in between. This chain uses TRBV2 with TRBJ2-7, with D perhaps TRBD2 (7 bases). The sequenced sample was PBMCs, obtained before nivolumab (anti-PD-1) treatment. The receptor was isolated from a person between 40 and 79 years old with oral cavity squamous cell carcinoma. CDR3 loop: CASSAGDYPYEQYF. The CDR3 DNA sequence: TGTGCCAGCAGTGCAGGGGACTACCCCTACGAGCAGTACTTC.